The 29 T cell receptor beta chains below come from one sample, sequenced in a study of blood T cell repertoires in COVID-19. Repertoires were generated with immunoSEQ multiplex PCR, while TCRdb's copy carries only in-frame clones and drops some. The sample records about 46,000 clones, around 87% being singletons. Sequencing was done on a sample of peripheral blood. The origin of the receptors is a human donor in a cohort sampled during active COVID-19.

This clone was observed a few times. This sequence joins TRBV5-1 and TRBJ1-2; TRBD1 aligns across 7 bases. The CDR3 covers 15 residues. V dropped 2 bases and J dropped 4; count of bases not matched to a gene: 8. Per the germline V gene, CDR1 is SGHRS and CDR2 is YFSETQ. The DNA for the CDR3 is TGCGCCAGCAGCTTAACTTCCGGGACAGTCTATGGCTACACCTTC. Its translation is CASSLTSGTVYGYTF.

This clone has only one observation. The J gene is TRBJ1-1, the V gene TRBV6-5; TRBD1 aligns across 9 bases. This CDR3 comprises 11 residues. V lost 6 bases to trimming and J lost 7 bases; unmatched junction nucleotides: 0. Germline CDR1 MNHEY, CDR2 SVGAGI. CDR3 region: CASRDRGEAFF. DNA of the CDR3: TGTGCCAGCAGGGACAGGGGTGAAGCTTTCTTT.

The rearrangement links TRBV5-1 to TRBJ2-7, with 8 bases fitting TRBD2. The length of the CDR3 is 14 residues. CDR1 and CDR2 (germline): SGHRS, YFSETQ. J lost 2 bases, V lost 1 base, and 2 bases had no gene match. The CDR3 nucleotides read TGCGCCAGCAGCTTGCGGCGGGGGGCCTACGAGCAGTACTTC. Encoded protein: CASSLRRGAYEQYF.

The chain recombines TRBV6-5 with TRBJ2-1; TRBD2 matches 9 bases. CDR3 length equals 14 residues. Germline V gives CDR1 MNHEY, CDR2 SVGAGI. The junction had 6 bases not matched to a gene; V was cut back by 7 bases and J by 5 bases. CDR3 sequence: CASTGQRGDNEQFF. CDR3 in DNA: TGTGCCAGCACGGGGCAGCGGGGGGACAATGAGCAGTTCTTC.

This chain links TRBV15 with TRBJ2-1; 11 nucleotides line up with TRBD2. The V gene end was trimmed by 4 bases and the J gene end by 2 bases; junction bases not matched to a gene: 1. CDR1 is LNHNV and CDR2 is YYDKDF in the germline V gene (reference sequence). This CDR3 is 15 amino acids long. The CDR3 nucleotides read TGTGCCACCAGCAAGACTAGCGGGACCTACAATGAGCAGTTCTTC. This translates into CATSKTSGTYNEQFF.

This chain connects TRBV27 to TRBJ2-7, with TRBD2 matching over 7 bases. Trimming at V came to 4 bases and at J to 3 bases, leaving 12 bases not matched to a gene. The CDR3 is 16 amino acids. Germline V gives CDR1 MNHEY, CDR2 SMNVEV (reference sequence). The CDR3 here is CASSSPTSRRIYEQYF. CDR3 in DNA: TGTGCCAGCAGTTCGCCGACTAGCCGGAGAATCTACGAGCAGTACTTC.

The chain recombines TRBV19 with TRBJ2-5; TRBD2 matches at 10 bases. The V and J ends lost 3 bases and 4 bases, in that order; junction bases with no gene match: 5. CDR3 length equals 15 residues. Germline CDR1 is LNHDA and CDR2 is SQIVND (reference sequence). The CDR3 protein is CASSIASGRSETQYF. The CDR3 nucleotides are TGTGCCAGTAGTATCGCTAGCGGGAGATCAGAGACCCAGTACTTC.

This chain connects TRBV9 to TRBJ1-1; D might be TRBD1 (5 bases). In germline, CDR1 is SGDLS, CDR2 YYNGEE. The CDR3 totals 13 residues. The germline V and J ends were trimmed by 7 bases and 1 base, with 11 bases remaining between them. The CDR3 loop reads CASGREGNTEAFF. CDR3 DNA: TGTGCCAGCGGCAGGGAAGGGAACACTGAAGCTTTCTTT.

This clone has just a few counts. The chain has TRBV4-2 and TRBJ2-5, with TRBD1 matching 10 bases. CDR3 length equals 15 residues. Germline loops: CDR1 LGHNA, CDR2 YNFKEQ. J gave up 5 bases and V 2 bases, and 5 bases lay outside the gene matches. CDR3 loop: CASSQTTGGGETQYF. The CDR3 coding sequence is TGTGCCAGCAGCCAAACGACAGGGGGCGGGGAGACCCAGTACTTC.

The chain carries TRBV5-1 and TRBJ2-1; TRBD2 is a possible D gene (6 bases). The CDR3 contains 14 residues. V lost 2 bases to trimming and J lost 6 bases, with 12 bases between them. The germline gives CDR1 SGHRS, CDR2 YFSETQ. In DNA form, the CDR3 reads TGCGCCAGCAGCTTAGGCGGGATCGCCAATGAGCAGTTCTTC. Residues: CASSLGGIANEQFF.

Written as DNA, the CDR3 is TGTGCCAGCAGTTGGGGACAGGGAAATGGCTACACCTTC. Its protein is CASSWGQGNGYTF. J is TRBJ1-2 and V is TRBV12-3 or TRBV12-4; 9 bases are shared with TRBD1. This CDR3 spans 13 amino acids. The ends lost 4 bases at V and 6 bases at J; junction bases unmatched: 3.

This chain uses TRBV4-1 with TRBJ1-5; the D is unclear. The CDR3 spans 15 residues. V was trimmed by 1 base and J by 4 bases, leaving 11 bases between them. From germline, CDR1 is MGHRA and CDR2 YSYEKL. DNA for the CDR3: TGCGCCAGCAGCCAAGGGAGGGCTTTAAATCAGCCCCAGCATTTT. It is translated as CASSQGRALNQPQHF.

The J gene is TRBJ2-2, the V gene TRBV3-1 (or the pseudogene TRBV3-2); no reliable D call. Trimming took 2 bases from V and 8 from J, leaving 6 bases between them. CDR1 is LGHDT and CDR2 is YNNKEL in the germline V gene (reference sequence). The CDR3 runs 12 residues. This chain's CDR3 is CASSQIRGELFF. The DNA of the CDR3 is TGTGCCAGCAGCCAAATCAGGGGGGAGCTGTTTTTT.

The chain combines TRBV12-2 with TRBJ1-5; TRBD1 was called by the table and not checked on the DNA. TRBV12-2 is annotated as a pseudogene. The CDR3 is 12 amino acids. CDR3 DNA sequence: TGTGCAAGTCGCTTAGGGGGCAGCCACGATCATTTT. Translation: CASRLGGSHDHF.

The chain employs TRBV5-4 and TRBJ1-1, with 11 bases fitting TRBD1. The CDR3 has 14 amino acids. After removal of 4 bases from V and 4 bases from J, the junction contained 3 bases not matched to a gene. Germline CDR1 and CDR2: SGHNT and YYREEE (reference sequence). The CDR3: CASSVDRGPTEAFF. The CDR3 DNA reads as TGTGCCAGCAGCGTGGACAGGGGGCCCACTGAAGCTTTCTTT.

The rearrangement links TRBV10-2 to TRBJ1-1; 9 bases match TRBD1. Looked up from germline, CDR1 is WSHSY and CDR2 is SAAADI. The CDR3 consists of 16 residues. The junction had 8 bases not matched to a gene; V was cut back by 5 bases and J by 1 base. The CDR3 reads CASSLGQGGANTEAFF. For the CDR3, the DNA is TGCGCCAGCAGTTTGGGACAGGGCGGCGCGAACACTGAAGCTTTCTTT.

The CDR3: CASSLVGADTQYF. CDR3 DNA sequence: TGTGCCAGCAGCTTAGTAGGGGCAGATACGCAGTATTTT. The chain couples TRBV11-2 to TRBJ2-3, with D maybe TRBD1 (5 bases). V was shortened by 1 base and J by 4 bases, with 6 bases between the two germline ends. The CDR3 consists of 13 residues. Per germline, CDR1 SGHAT and CDR2 FQNNGV.

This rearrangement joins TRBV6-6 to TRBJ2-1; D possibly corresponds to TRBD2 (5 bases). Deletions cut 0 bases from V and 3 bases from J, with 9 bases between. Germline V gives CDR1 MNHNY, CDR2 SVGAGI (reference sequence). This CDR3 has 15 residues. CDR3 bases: TGTGCCAGCAGTTACTCCCCAGGACTCTACAATGAGCAGTTCTTC. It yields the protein CASSYSPGLYNEQFF.

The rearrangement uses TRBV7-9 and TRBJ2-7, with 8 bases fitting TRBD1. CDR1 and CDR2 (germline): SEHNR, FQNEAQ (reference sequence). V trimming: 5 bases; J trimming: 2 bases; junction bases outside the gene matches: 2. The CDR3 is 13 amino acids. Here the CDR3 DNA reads TGTGCCAGCAGCGTGACAGGGGCCTACGAGCAGTACTTC. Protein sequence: CASSVTGAYEQYF. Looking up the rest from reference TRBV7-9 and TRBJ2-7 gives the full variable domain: DTGVSQNPRHKITKRGQNVTFRCDPISEHNRLYWYRQTLGQGPEFLTYFQNEAQLEKSRLLSDRFSAERPKGSFSTLEIQRTEQGDSAMYLCASSVTGAYEQYFGPGTRLTVT.

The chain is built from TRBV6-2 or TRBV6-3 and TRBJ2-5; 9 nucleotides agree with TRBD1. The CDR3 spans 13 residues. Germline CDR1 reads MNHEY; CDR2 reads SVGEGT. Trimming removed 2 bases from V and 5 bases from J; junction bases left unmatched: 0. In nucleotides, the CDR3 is TGTGCCAGCAGTTACGACAGGGGGGAGACCCAGTACTTC. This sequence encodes CASSYDRGETQYF.

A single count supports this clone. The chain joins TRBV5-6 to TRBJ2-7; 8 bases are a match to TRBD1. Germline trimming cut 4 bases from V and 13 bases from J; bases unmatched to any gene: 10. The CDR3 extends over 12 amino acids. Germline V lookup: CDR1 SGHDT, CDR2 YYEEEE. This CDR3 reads CASSREPTGVYF. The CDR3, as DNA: TGTGCCAGCAGCCGGGAGCCGACAGGGGTCTACTTC.

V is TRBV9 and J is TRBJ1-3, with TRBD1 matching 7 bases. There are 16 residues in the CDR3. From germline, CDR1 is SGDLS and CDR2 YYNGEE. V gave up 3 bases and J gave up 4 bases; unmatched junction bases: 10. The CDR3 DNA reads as TGTGCCAGCAGCGACCTTCGACAGGGAGCAGGAAACACCATATATTTT. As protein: CASSDLRQGAGNTIYF.

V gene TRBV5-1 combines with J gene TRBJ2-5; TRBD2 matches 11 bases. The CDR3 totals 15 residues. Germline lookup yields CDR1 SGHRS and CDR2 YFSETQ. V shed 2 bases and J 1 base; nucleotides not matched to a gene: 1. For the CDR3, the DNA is TGCGCCAGCAGCTTCGGGACTAGCGGCCAAGAGACCCAGTACTTC. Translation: CASSFGTSGQETQYF.

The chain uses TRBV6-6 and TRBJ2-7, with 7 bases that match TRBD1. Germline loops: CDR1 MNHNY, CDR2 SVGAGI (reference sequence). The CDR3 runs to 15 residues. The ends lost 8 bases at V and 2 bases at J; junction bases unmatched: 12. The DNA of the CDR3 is TGTGCCAGCGACAAAACCGGGACAGCTACCTACGAGCAGTACTTC. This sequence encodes CASDKTGTATYEQYF.

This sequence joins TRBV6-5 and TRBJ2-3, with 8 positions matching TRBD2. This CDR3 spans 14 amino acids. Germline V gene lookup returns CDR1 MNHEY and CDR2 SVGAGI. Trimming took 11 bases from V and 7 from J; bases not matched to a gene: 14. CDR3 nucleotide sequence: TGTGCCGCCGAACGGGTCGGGGGGGCTTATACGCAGTATTTT. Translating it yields CAAERVGGAYTQYF.

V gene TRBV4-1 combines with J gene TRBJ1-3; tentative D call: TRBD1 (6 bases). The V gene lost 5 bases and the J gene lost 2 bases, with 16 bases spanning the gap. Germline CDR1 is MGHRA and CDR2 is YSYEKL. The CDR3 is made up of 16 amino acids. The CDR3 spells CASSKQGFVAGNTIYF. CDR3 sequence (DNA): TGCGCCAGCAGCAAACAGGGATTCGTGGCTGGAAACACCATATATTTT.

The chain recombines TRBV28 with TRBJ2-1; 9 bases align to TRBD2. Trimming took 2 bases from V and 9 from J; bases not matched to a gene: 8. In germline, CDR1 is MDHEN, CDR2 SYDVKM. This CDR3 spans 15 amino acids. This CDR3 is CASSLMTSGGVEQFF. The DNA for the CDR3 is TGTGCCAGCAGTTTAATGACTAGCGGAGGGGTTGAGCAGTTCTTC.

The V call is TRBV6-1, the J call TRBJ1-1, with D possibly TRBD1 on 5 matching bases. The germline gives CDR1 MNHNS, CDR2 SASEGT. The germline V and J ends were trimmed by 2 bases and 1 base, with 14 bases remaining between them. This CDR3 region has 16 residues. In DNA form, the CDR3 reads TGTGCCAGCAGTGAAAAGAAGCGGAGGGGGAACACTGAAGCTTTCTTT. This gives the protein CASSEKKRRGNTEAFF.

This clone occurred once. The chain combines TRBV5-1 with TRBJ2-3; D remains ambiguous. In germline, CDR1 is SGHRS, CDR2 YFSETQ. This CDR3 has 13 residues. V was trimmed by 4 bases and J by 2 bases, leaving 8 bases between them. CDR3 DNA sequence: TGCGCCAGCAGCGCTCGAGACACAGATACGCAGTATTTT. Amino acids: CASSARDTDTQYF.